This is a list of T cell receptor beta chains from one sample in a study of blood T cell repertoires in COVID-19. Only in-frame clones appear in the TCRdb table, and some are missing; sequencing was by immunoSEQ multiplex PCR. The sample has 150,000 to 200,000 clones, around 85% seen once. Sequencing was carried out using peripheral blood. These receptors originate from a woman over 75 with acute or convalescent COVID-19. CDR3s include the opening cysteine and the closing phenylalanine or tryptophan. A D gene is named only where the DNA matches it firmly. Rows give clone size only sometimes, using once, few, many, or a class for an expanded clone.

>TRBV7-9|TRBJ1-3|NA|NA
CASSKDSRSGNTIYF
TGTGCCAGCAGCAAGGACAGTCGCTCTGGAAACACCATATATTTT
>TRBV25-1|TRBJ1-2|NA|TRBD1
CASSDTGQALGYTF
TGTGCCAGCAGCGACACGGGACAGGCCTTGGGCTACACCTTC
>TRBV28|TRBJ1-5|NA|NA
CASSRPGQSNQPQHF
TGTGCCAGCAGTCGTCCCGGACAGTCCAATCAGCCCCAGCATTTT
>TRBV6-5|TRBJ1-6|NA|NA
CASRSDQVKNSPLHF
TGTGCCAGCAGGAGTGACCAGGTGAAGAATTCACCCCTCCACTTT
>TRBV19|TRBJ1-3|once|NA
CASRAYSDGNTIYF
TGTGCCAGCCGGGCCTATAGCGACGGAAACACCATATATTTT
>TRBV6-5|TRBJ2-7|NA|TRBD1
CASSLTGGRYEQYF
TGTGCCAGCAGTTTAACAGGGGGGAGGTACGAGCAGTACTTC
>TRBV19|TRBJ1-5|NA|TRBD1
CASSLRGTGLNSNQPQHF
TGTGCCAGTTCGCTCAGGGGGACGGGACTTAATAGCAATCAGCCCCAGCATTTT
>TRBV5-1|TRBJ2-6|NA|NA
CASSLTGTGANVLTF
TGCGCCAGCAGCTTAACAGGGACTGGGGCCAACGTCCTGACTTTC
>TRBV6-5|TRBJ2-7|NA|TRBD1
CASSYMDRSYEQYF
TGTGCCAGCAGTTACATGGACAGGTCCTACGAGCAGTACTTC
>TRBV7-2|TRBJ1-3|NA|NA
CASSFQGGSGNTIYF
TGTGCCAGCAGCTTTCAGGGCGGCTCTGGAAACACCATATATTTT
>TRBV27|TRBJ2-2|NA|TRBD2
CASSFSGLANTGELFF
TGTGCCAGCAGTTTTTCGGGACTAGCGAACACCGGGGAGCTGTTTTTT
>TRBV7-9|TRBJ2-7|NA|NA
CASSRRQDNYEQYF
TGTGCCAGCAGCCGACGACAAGATAACTACGAGCAGTACTTC
>TRBV18|TRBJ2-1|NA|TRBD2
CASSPPPAGHNEQFF
TGTGCCAGCTCCCCACCCCCAGCGGGACACAATGAGCAGTTCTTC
>TRBV13|TRBJ2-3|NA|TRBD2
CASSLFTSGGSTSTDTQYF
TGTGCCAGCAGCTTATTTACTAGCGGGGGGTCAACTAGCACAGATACGCAGTATTTT
>TRBV24-1|TRBJ2-1|NA|NA
CATSDTGSSNEQFF
TGTGCCACCAGTGATACCGGGAGCTCCAATGAGCAGTTCTTC
>TRBV5-1|TRBJ1-2|NA|NA
CASSPNGQRGNYGYTF
TGCGCCAGCAGCCCCAACGGACAGAGGGGGAACTATGGCTACACCTTC
>TRBV7-6|TRBJ2-5|once|NA
CASSLAPGKETQYF
TGTGCCAGCAGCTTAGCCCCAGGGAAAGAGACCCAGTACTTC
>TRBV3-1/TRBV3-2|TRBJ2-1|NA|NA
CASSQDTHKTPRLEQFF
TGTGCCAGCAGCCAAGATACTCACAAGACTCCCCGGTTAGAGCAGTTCTTC
>TRBV2|TRBJ2-6|NA|NA
CASSEFRDSSGANVLTF
TGTGCCAGCAGTGAATTTAGGGACTCCTCTGGGGCCAACGTCCTGACTTTC
>TRBV5-6|TRBJ1-5|NA|NA
CASSRSDIAPQPQHF
TGTGCCAGCAGCCGAAGTGACATCGCCCCTCAGCCCCAGCATTTT
>TRBV29-1|TRBJ1-6|NA|NA
CSVAGGTDSPLHF
TGCAGCGTTGCGGGGGGCACGGATTCACCCCTCCACTTT
>TRBV7-3|TRBJ2-2|NA|NA
CASSQERVRDTGELFF
TGTGCCAGCAGTCAAGAGAGGGTGAGAGATACCGGGGAGCTGTTTTTT
>TRBV24-1|TRBJ2-7|NA|NA
CATSDSTTGSYEQYF
TGTGCCACCAGTGATTCGACTACTGGGAGCTACGAGCAGTACTTC
>TRBV18|TRBJ2-1|NA|TRBD1
CASSPRTGAEREQFF
TGTGCCAGCTCACCAAGGACAGGGGCCGAGCGGGAGCAGTTCTTC
>TRBV11-2|TRBJ2-1|NA|TRBD2
CASSLALLAGVSNEQFF
TGTGCCAGCAGCTTAGCGTTGCTAGCGGGAGTCTCCAATGAGCAGTTCTTC
>TRBV4-1|TRBJ2-7|NA|NA
CASSPGTGVGYEQYF
TGCGCCAGCAGCCCCGGGACTGGCGTTGGGTACGAGCAGTACTTC
>TRBV6-5|TRBJ1-2|NA|TRBD1
CASSYTGTANYGYTF
TGTGCCAGCAGTTACACAGGGACAGCTAACTATGGCTACACCTTC
>TRBV5-5|TRBJ2-7|NA|NA
CASSLAQGSYEQYF
TGTGCCAGCAGCTTGGCTCAGGGTAGCTACGAGCAGTACTTC
>TRBV5-1|TRBJ1-2|NA|TRBD1
CASTYLPDRANYGYTF
TGCGCCAGCACCTACCTCCCCGACAGGGCGAACTATGGCTACACCTTC
>TRBV5-1|TRBJ2-7|few|TRBD1
CASSSGDRVRNEQYF
TGCGCCAGCAGCTCCGGCGACAGGGTAAGGAACGAGCAGTACTTC
>TRBV6-5|TRBJ1-3|once|NA
CASRKDIARNTIYF
TGTGCCAGCAGGAAGGACATCGCACGAAACACCATATATTTT